This TCR beta chain was sequenced during a study of cytomegalovirus exposure and HLA in healthy donors. The PCR contained 60 Vbeta and 13 Jbeta primers. Profiling relied on immunoSEQ multiplex PCR, and the TCRdb table lists in-frame clones only, not all of them. The sample includes roughly 150,000 clones, roughly 81% of them seen just once. This clone was found a few times. Per the germline V gene, CDR1 is SNHLY and CDR2 is FYNNEI. The CDR3 consists of 15 residues. With 6 bases clipped from V and 4 bases from J, the junction kept 7 bases outside the gene matches. This chain connects TRBV2 to TRBJ2-2; 8 nucleotides align to TRBD2. The specimen was PBMCs. The receptor comes from a man aged 25-45 years in good health and CMV-seropositive. The CDR3 sequence is CASSGPAGATGELFF. For the CDR3, the DNA is TGTGCCAGCAGCGGCCCAGCGGGGGCCACCGGGGAGCTGTTTTTT.